Each of the 9 T cell receptor beta chains below was sequenced from the same sample in a study of cytomegalovirus exposure and HLA in healthy donors. Primers for the PCR totalled 60 Vbeta and 13 Jbeta. Only in-frame clones appear in the TCRdb table, and some are missing; sequencing was by immunoSEQ multiplex PCR. The sample includes over 200,000 clones, roughly 85% of them seen just once. The specimen sequenced was PBMCs. The source is a male donor in good health and CMV-seronegative.

The rearrangement links TRBV15 to TRBJ2-5; maybe TRBD2 (6 bases). CDR1 and CDR2 (germline): LNHNV, YYDKDF (reference sequence). There are 15 residues in the CDR3. V gave up 1 base and J gave up 5 bases, with 14 bases separating them. CDR3 DNA: TGTGCCACCAGCAGAGGTTCGGAGGGGTGGGAGACCCAGTACTTC. Its translation: CATSRGSEGWETQYF.

This clone came up a few times. The chain joins TRBV4-3 to TRBJ1-5; D ambiguous. Per the germline V gene, CDR1 is LGHNA and CDR2 is YSLEER. This CDR3 has 15 residues. V shed 3 bases and J shed 5 bases, with 14 bases lying between them. As DNA, the CDR3 is TGCGCCAGCAGCCAGGTACACCTGGGCGATCAGCCCCAGCATTTT. This codes for CASSQVHLGDQPQHF.

On this clone: This sample also contains other DNA sequences that code for the same CDR3. This chain connects TRBV29-1 to TRBJ1-1; the D is unclear. Deletions cut 4 bases from V and 0 bases from J, with 12 bases between. This CDR3 contains 14 residues. Germline V gives CDR1 SQVTM, CDR2 ANQGSEA. The chain's CDR3 is CSVGAGGMNTEAFF. CDR3 nucleotides: TGCAGCGTTGGGGCGGGTGGGATGAACACTGAAGCTTTCTTT.

The chain has TRBV28 and TRBJ2-7; D might be TRBD1 (5 bases). The CDR3 is made up of 17 amino acids. CDR1 is MDHEN, CDR2 SYDVKM, per germline. The V end was cut by 3 bases, the J end by 0 bases, with 18 bases between. CDR3 region: CASSFGGQGSISYEQYF. CDR3 nucleotides: TGTGCCAGCAGTTTTGGCGGACAAGGGTCCATCTCCTACGAGCAGTACTTC.

The genes are TRBV2 and TRBJ1-4; possibly TRBD1 for D (5 bases). The CDR3 extends over 15 amino acids. CDR1 is SNHLY, CDR2 FYNNEI, per germline. Trimming stripped 6 bases from V and 7 bases from J, with 18 bases between. As DNA, the CDR3 is TGTGCCAGCAGCCGAAACGGACAAGACGGTGAAAAACTGTTTTTT. Translation: CASSRNGQDGEKLFF.

This clone occurred a few times. The V and J genes are TRBV28 and TRBJ1-3; TRBD1 is a possible D gene (6 bases). The length of the CDR3 is 18 residues. With 3 bases removed from V and 3 bases from J, the gap between germline ends came to 21 bases. Germline V CDR1 and CDR2: MDHEN, SYDVKM. DNA of the CDR3: TGTGCCAGCAGTTTCGCCCTGTGGCGGGGGGCTTATGGAAACACCATATATTTT. Protein sequence: CASSFALWRGAYGNTIYF.

The chain employs TRBV19 and TRBJ1-1; 8 positions agree with TRBD1. The germline V gene encodes CDR1 LNHDA and CDR2 SQIVND (reference sequence). This CDR3 comprises 15 residues. V shed 5 bases, J shed 1 base, and the junction held 6 bases outside the gene matches. The CDR3 spells CASSLPQGGNTEAFF. In nucleotides, the CDR3 is TGTGCCAGTAGTCTACCACAGGGGGGGAACACTGAAGCTTTCTTT.

This clone appeared once. The V gene is TRBV7-6, the J gene TRBJ2-7; D uncertain. The CDR3 totals 15 residues. Germline CDR1 is SGHVS and CDR2 is FNYEAQ. V was cut by 3 bases and J by 7 bases, with 19 bases left in between. Here the CDR3 reads CASSLTLEHIEEQYF. The DNA of the CDR3 is TGTGCCAGCAGCTTGACTCTGGAACATATTGAGGAGCAGTACTTC.

This rearrangement joins TRBV5-3 to TRBJ2-7, with TRBD2 matching over 8 bases. TRBV5-3 is an ORF for which the function is uncertain. The CDR3 is 15 residues long. The trim removed 7 bases at V and 0 bases at J, leaving 9 bases unmatched. The CDR3 coding sequence is TGTGCCAGAGCCATCGGGGGGGGATCCTCCTACGAGCAGTACTTC. As protein: CARAIGGGSSYEQYF.